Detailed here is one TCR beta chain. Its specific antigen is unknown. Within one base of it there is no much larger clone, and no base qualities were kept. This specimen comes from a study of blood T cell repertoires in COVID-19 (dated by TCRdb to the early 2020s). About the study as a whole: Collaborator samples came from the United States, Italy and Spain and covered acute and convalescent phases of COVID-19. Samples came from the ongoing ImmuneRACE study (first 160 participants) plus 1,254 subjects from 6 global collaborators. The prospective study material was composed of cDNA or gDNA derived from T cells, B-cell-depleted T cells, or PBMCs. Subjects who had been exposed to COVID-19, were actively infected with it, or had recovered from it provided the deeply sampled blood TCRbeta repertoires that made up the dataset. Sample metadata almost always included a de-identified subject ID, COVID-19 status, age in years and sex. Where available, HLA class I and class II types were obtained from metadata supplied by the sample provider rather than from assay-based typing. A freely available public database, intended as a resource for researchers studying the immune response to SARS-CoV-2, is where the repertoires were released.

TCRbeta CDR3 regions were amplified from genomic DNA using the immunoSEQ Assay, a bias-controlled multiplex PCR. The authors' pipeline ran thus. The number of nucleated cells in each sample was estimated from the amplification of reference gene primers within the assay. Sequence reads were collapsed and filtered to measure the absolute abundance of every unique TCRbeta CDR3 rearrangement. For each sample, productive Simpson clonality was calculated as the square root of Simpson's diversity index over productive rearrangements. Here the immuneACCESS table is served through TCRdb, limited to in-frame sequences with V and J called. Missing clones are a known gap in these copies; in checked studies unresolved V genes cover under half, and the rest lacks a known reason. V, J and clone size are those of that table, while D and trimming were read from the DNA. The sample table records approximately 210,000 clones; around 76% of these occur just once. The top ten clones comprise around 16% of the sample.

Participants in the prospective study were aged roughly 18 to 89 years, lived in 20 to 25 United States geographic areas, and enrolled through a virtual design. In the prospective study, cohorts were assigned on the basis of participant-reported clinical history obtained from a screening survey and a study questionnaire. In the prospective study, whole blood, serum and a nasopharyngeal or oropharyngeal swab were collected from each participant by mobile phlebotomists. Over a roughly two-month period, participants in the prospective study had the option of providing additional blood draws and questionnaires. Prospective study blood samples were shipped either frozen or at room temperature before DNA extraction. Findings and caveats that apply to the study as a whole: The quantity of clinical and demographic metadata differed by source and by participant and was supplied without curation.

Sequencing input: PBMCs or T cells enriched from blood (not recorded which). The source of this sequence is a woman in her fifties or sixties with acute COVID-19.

The CDR3 region has the sequence CASSTPTGGAPGNTIYF. The DNA sequence follows: TGTGCCAGCAGTACCCCTACAGGGGGAGCTCCCGGAAACACCATATATTTT. In this chain, TRBV28 is recombined with TRBJ1-3, with TRBD1 identical over 8 junction bases. For CDR1 and CDR2, the germline V gene lists MDHEN and SYDVKM. Reading from cysteine to phenylalanine, the CDR3 counts 17 amino acids. The read is trimmed to its CDR3 DNA, 51 bases read in frame from base 1. V is pruned by 5 bases and J by 4 bases, leaving 13 bases of the junction without a gene match.